This T cell receptor (beta chain) was profiled in a study of T cells in Graves' hyperthyroidism and ophthalmopathy. What was amplified from RNA transcripts were TCR beta CDR3 regions. Using the HTBI primer set, a first-round RT-PCR was run on the TCR CDR3. TCRdb called the multiplex PCR reads again in MiXCR, with one record for every CDR3 protein. This sample has fewer than 850,000 distinct CDR3 sequences, with 15% to 20% found just once. The V end was cut by 4 bases, the J end by 0 bases, with 16 bases between. The CDR3 is 17 residues long. Germline V gene data show CDR1 as SGHRS and CDR2 as YFSETQ. This chain uses TRBV5-1 with TRBJ1-4, with D possibly TRBD1 on 5 matching bases. This receptor was taken from a man between 50 and 59 years old with Graves' hyperthyroidism. The source material was blood. CDR3 in amino acids: CASSPQDGSATNEKLFF. The CDR3, as DNA: TGCGCCAGCAGCCCACAGGACGGGAGTGCAACTAATGAAAAACTGTTTTTT.